The 6 T cell receptor beta chains reported below all come from one sample, sequenced in a study of blood T cells in healthy people across ages. Combining a sample-barcoded 5' primer with a J-beta primer mix, a second PCR ran for 7 to 11 cycles. From the 5' RACE reads, TCRdb called clonotypes with MiXCR, one entry per CDR3 protein. The sample includes around 1.5 million distinct CDR3 sequences, roughly 32% seen only once; the top ten take approximately 10%. The source material was blood. These receptors were collected from a woman aged 25 to 39 in good health.

The chain uses TRBV20-1 and TRBJ2-4; D might be TRBD1 (6 bases). The CDR3 covers 17 residues. Germline CDR1 and CDR2: DFQATT and SNEGSKA (reference sequence). Trimming pared 3 bases from V and 3 bases from J, leaving 21 bases between. CDR3 in DNA: TGCAGTGCTAGGGATAGTAACAGGGCTAACTACAAAAACATTCAGTACTTC. The encoded protein is CSARDSNRANYKNIQYF.

The J gene is TRBJ2-1, the V gene TRBV3-1; 8 bases match TRBD2. This CDR3 is built from 17 residues. Germline assignment: CDR1 LGHDT and CDR2 YNNKEL (reference sequence). The trim removed 3 bases at V and 7 bases at J, leaving 14 bases unmatched. The DNA for the CDR3 is TGTGCCAGCAGCCACGTTTTCTTGGGACTAGGCAATAATGAGCAGTTCTTC. Translation: CASSHVFLGLGNNEQFF.

The chain couples TRBV11-2 to TRBJ2-3; possibly TRBD1 or TRBD2 for D (5 bases each). Germline CDR1 and CDR2: SGHAT and FQNNGV. The germline V and J ends were trimmed by 5 bases and 5 bases, with 17 bases remaining between them. The CDR3 is made up of 15 amino acids. The DNA of the CDR3 is TGTGCCAGCAGCGACGGTGGGACCAATGGAGATACGCAGTATTTT. Amino acid sequence: CASSDGGTNGDTQYF.

The chain recombines TRBV3-1 with TRBJ2-1, with 15 nucleotides matching TRBD2. The CDR3 is 22 amino acids. V was pared by 0 bases and J by 0 bases, with 12 bases of the junction left unmatched. Germline CDR1 LGHDT, CDR2 YNNKEL (reference sequence). The CDR3 spells CASSQDGGAGTSGGSSYNEQFF. The CDR3 DNA is TGTGCCAGCAGCCAAGATGGGGGGGCCGGGACTAGCGGGGGGAGCTCCTACAATGAGCAGTTCTTC.

This clonotype was seen once. The chain is built from TRBV3-1 and TRBJ2-1; no clear D. Trimming cost V 4 bases and J 11 bases, with 15 bases left between them. CDR1 and CDR2 from the germline V gene are LGHDT and YNNKEL (reference sequence). The length of the CDR3 is 13 residues. The CDR3 region is CASSRPPLVQQFF. The CDR3 nucleotides read TGTGCCAGCAGCCGTCCACCATTGGTCCAGCAGTTCTTC.

This clonotype was seen more than once but under ten times. The chain recombines TRBV7-2 with TRBJ2-1; the D is unclear. The CDR3 runs 16 residues. Germline V lookup: CDR1 SGHTA, CDR2 FQGNSA. Trimming removed 4 bases from V and 7 bases from J, with 20 bases in between. CDR3 nucleotides: TGTGCCAGCAGCTGGCCACGCCAAAATCCTGGGAATGAGCAGTTCTTC. Its protein is CASSWPRQNPGNEQFF.